The 8 T cell receptor beta chains below were found in one sample sequenced in a study of blood T cell repertoires in COVID-19. Only in-frame clones appear in the TCRdb table, and some are missing; sequencing was by immunoSEQ multiplex PCR. The sample consists of about 160,000 clones, 75% to 90% of them appearing once. Sequencing was performed on peripheral blood. These receptors originate from a human donor with acute or convalescent COVID-19. The donor label of this sample is uncertain.

This clone turned up a few times. The chain links TRBV7-2 to TRBJ2-7; D is possibly TRBD2 (6 bases). The CDR3 is 15 amino acids. Germline CDR1 and CDR2: SGHTA and FQGNSA. Trimming left V 1 base short and J 3 bases short, with 13 bases between. DNA of the CDR3: TGTGCCAGCAGCTTAGGGGACGGGGGTCTCTACGAGCAGTACTTC. It is translated as CASSLGDGGLYEQYF.

V gene TRBV19 combines with J gene TRBJ2-5; D possibly corresponds to TRBD1 (6 bases). Per germline, CDR1 LNHDA and CDR2 SQIVND (reference sequence). This CDR3 comprises 13 residues. Trimming shortened V by 5 bases and J by 2 bases, and 9 bases separated the two germline ends. The CDR3 loop is CASSPQGQETQYF. In nucleotides, the CDR3 is TGTGCCAGTAGTCCACAGGGTCAAGAGACCCAGTACTTC. Looking up the rest from reference TRBV19 and TRBJ2-5 gives the full variable domain: DGGITQSPKYLFRKEGQNVTLSCEQNLNHDAMYWYRQDPGQGLRLIYYSQIVNDFQKGDIAEGYSVSREKKESFPLTVTSAQKNPTAFYLCASSPQGQETQYFGPGTRLLVL.

This chain joins TRBV19 and TRBJ1-2; TRBD1 agrees at 9 bases. CDR1 and CDR2 (germline): LNHDA, SQIVND (reference sequence). This CDR3 spans 16 amino acids. V was clipped by 7 bases and J by 4 bases; unmatched bases: 13. The CDR3 DNA reads TGTGCCAGTAATGGGGGGATCGGGACAGGGCTCTATGGCTACACCTTC. It codes for CASNGGIGTGLYGYTF.

In DNA form, the CDR3 reads TGCGCCAGCAGCCCCTCCGTGACTAGAGGGGCCCCCGGGGCCCAGTACTTC. Its protein product is CASSPSVTRGAPGAQYF. This sequence joins TRBV5-1 and TRBJ2-5; TRBD2 might be the D (6 bases). The V end lost 4 bases, the J end lost 9 bases, and 28 bases lay between the germline ends. CDR1 SGHRS and CDR2 YFSETQ come from the germline V gene. The CDR3 extends over 17 amino acids.

V gene TRBV18 combines with J gene TRBJ1-5; 7 nucleotides line up with TRBD1. After removal of 3 bases from V and 0 bases from J, the junction contained 11 bases not matched to a gene. This CDR3 is 18 amino acids long. CDR1 KGHSH and CDR2 LQKENI come from the germline V gene. The CDR3 region has the DNA TGTGCCAGCTCACCCGCGGGACAGCAGCTTTATAGCAATCAGCCCCAGCATTTT. Translating it yields CASSPAGQQLYSNQPQHF.

This clone appeared a single time. V gene TRBV3-1 (or the pseudogene TRBV3-2) combines with J gene TRBJ2-5; the match to TRBD1 covers 9 bases. Germline CDR1 and CDR2: LGHDT and YNNKEL (reference sequence). J lost 5 bases, V lost 1 base, and 11 bases had no gene match. The CDR3 length is 17 residues. The CDR3 coding sequence is TGTGCCAGCAGCCAAGTAGCGAACAGGGGGCGCAGGGAGACCCAGTACTTC. Translated, it gives CASSQVANRGRRETQYF.

This chain joins TRBV6-4 and TRBJ2-7; 7 bases match TRBD1. The CDR3 is 17 residues long. Germline V gene data show CDR1 as MRHNA and CDR2 as SNTAGT. The V and J ends lost 2 bases and 2 bases, in that order; junction bases with no gene match: 12. The CDR3 nucleotides read TGTGCCAGCAGTGACCCTACCGACCGGGACAGCACCTACGAGCAGTACTTC. Its translation: CASSDPTDRDSTYEQYF.

The V and J genes are TRBV19 and TRBJ1-5; 7 positions match TRBD1. The V gene's germline CDR1 is LNHDA and CDR2 SQIVND (reference sequence). The V gene end was trimmed by 8 bases and the J gene end by 4 bases; junction bases not matched to a gene: 5. The CDR3 contains 13 residues. CDR3: CASGLQGNQPQHF. The CDR3, as DNA: TGTGCCAGTGGGTTACAGGGGAATCAGCCCCAGCATTTT.